The T cell receptor (beta chain) described here comes from a study of cytomegalovirus exposure and HLA in healthy donors. Study summary: Early on, a data release was issued that held 80 million to 90 million unique TCRs from HLA-typed donors. The study, taken as a whole, reports: The study flagged some 180 TCR beta chains as cytomegalovirus-associated.

The primer mix had 60 Vbeta and 13 Jbeta primers. Assay used: immunoSEQ multiplex PCR; TCRdb lists only in-frame clones, some missing. The sample has tens of thousands of clones, less than 80% seen once. CDR1 is SEHNR, CDR2 FQNEAQ, per germline (reference sequence). This CDR3 spans 12 amino acids. Trimming took off 2 bases at V and 6 bases at J, with 5 bases between the two ends. About this clone: The antigen remains unidentified.

Sequencing was done on a sample of PBMCs. The chain recombines TRBV7-9 with TRBJ2-1; D is uncertain. This TCR came from a woman between 40 and 55 years old in good health and CMV-seropositive. CDR3 coding DNA: TGTGCCAGCAGCTTATCTTCCAATGAGCAGTTCTTC. Translation gives CASSLSSNEQFF.